These 24 T cell receptor beta chains share one sample of origin, sequenced in a study of identical twins (dated by TCRdb to about 2016). The receptor library was made with 5' RACE. This sample was sequenced with an Illumina HiSeq 2000. TCRdb cleaned the public reads at Q25 with fastp, built clones with MiXCR and kept in-frame beta chains. All rows with the same CDR3 protein become a single entry with the most common DNA and genes. The sample yields 1.5 million to 2 million distinct CDR3 sequences; under 35% were counted once. The leading ten clones occupy approximately 0.29% of the sample. What was sequenced was cord blood. These receptor sequences come from a newborn girl in good health.

This clonotype was seen a handful of times. V is TRBV5-8 and J is TRBJ2-4; D gene uncertain. V was clipped by 0 bases and J by 0 bases, with 7 bases between them. CDR1 SGHTS and CDR2 YDEGEE come from the germline V gene. The CDR3 runs 15 residues. The chain's CDR3 is CASSLVFLAKNIQYF. Written as DNA, the CDR3 is TGTGCCAGCAGCTTGGTGTTCCTAGCCAAAAACATTCAGTACTTC.

The chain couples TRBV20-1 to TRBJ1-6; the D is unclear. CDR1 and CDR2 (germline): DFQATT, SNEGSKA (reference sequence). V was trimmed by 3 bases and J by 5 bases, leaving 14 bases between them. The CDR3 consists of 15 residues. This CDR3 reads CSASLSGAHNSPLHF. DNA for the CDR3: TGCAGTGCTAGCTTATCAGGCGCCCATAATTCACCCCTCCACTTT.

The sample holds a few counts of this clonotype. V is TRBV13 and J is TRBJ2-7; 13 bases map to TRBD2. The DNA end favors TRBJ2-5, so the J call may be wrong. Germline V gives CDR1 PRHDT, CDR2 FYEKMQ (reference sequence). CDR3 length equals 17 residues. CDR3 sequence reads: CASSLVGLAGAGETQYF. CDR3 DNA: TGTGCCAGCAGCTTAGTTGGACTAGCGGGGGCTGGGGAGACCCAGTACTTC.

The rearrangement joins TRBV6-4 to TRBJ1-3; TRBD1 might be the D (5 bases). The CDR3 runs 18 residues. V lost 0 bases, J lost 0 bases, and 15 bases lay in between. The V gene's germline CDR1 is MRHNA and CDR2 SNTAGT. The CDR3 DNA reads TGTGCCAGCAGTGACTCGATGCCAGGGTTGAACTCTGGAAACACCATATATTTT. Protein sequence: CASSDSMPGLNSGNTIYF.

This clonotype was seen a handful of times. This chain connects TRBV29-1 to TRBJ2-3; 9 nucleotides align to TRBD2. Germline values: CDR1 SQVTM, CDR2 ANQGSEA. The CDR3 runs to 15 residues. V shed 5 bases and J 1 base; nucleotides not matched to a gene: 7. This chain's CDR3 is CSVWGWTSGTDTQYF. The CDR3 coding sequence is TGCAGCGTTTGGGGGTGGACTAGCGGCACAGATACGCAGTATTTT.

This chain links TRBV5-1 with TRBJ1-6; possible D gene TRBD1, 5 bases. CDR3 length: 16 residues. V was pared by 0 bases and J by 6 bases, with 13 bases between. The germline CDR1 and CDR2 sequences are SGHRS and YFSETQ. The CDR3 sequence is CASSLVGEGTNSPLHF. Written as DNA, the CDR3 is TGCGCCAGCAGCTTGGTCGGGGAAGGGACTAATTCACCCCTCCACTTT.

The sample holds one count of this clonotype. This sequence may be a read error, since a much larger clone differs from it by one base. In nucleotides, the CDR3 is TGTGCCATCAGTGGGACAGGGGTGAACACTGAAGCTTTCTTT. Its protein product is CAISGTGVNTEAFF. The rearrangement joins TRBV10-3 to TRBJ1-1; 9 nucleotides match TRBD1. V lost 4 bases and J lost 0; bases outside the gene matches: 0. This CDR3 has 14 residues. Germline lookup yields CDR1 ENHRY and CDR2 SYGVKD.

The rearrangement links TRBV6-6 to TRBJ2-7; D ambiguous. The V gene's germline CDR1 is MNHNY and CDR2 SVGAGI (reference sequence). CDR3 length: 13 residues. Trimming left V 7 bases short and J 1 base short, with 11 bases between. CDR3 nucleotides: TGTGCCAGCACCGGCTCCTCGTCCTACGAGCAGTACTTC. Translating gives CASTGSSSYEQYF.

This rearrangement joins TRBV4-1 to TRBJ2-1; tentatively, D is TRBD2 (5 bases). This CDR3 contains 17 residues. Per the germline V gene, CDR1 is MGHRA and CDR2 is YSYEKL. With 0 bases removed from V and 8 bases from J, the gap between germline ends came to 20 bases. Written as DNA, the CDR3 is TGCGCCAGCAGCCAAGACTTGGGTGTCCCCCCGAGGGATGAGCAGTTCTTC. Translated, it gives CASSQDLGVPPRDEQFF.

This chain connects TRBV20-1 to TRBJ2-1, with 9 positions matching TRBD2. This CDR3 has 14 residues. Germline trimming cut 5 bases from V and 8 bases from J; bases unmatched to any gene: 10. Germline assignment: CDR1 DFQATT and CDR2 SNEGSKA (reference sequence). The CDR3 loop reads CSAPPGLARDEQFF. The CDR3 DNA sequence: TGCAGTGCTCCCCCGGGACTAGCACGAGATGAGCAGTTCTTC.

CDR3: CASSSPLYLNTEAFF. DNA for the CDR3: TGTGCCAGTAGTTCCCCCCTCTACCTGAACACTGAAGCTTTCTTT. The chain recombines TRBV19 with TRBJ1-1; D remains unclear. Trimming took off 5 bases at V and 0 bases at J, with 13 bases between the two ends. This CDR3 contains 15 residues. Germline V gene lookup returns CDR1 LNHDA and CDR2 SQIVND (reference sequence).

This chain joins TRBV7-2 and TRBJ2-5, with D perhaps TRBD2 (7 bases). Trimming stripped 1 base from V and 1 base from J, with 13 bases between. Germline CDR1 and CDR2: SGHTA and FQGNSA. The CDR3 consists of 16 residues. CDR3 region: CASSLVGGGAQETQYF. CDR3 sequence (DNA): TGTGCCAGCAGCTTAGTAGGAGGGGGGGCCCAAGAGACCCAGTACTTC.

This clonotype was seen only a few times. The chain has TRBV4-2 and TRBJ1-2, with a tentative D call TRBD1 (5 bases). Germline lookup yields CDR1 LGHNA and CDR2 YNFKEQ. The germline V and J ends were trimmed by 5 bases and 0 bases, with 16 bases remaining between them. The CDR3 length is 16 residues. Here the CDR3 reads CASSSPGVATNYGYTF. CDR3 coding DNA: TGTGCCAGCAGCTCCCCGGGGGTGGCGACTAACTATGGCTACACCTTC.

V usage is TRBV28 and J usage is TRBJ1-4; 8 bases fit TRBD1. V was pared by 4 bases and J by 0 bases, with 13 bases of the junction left unmatched. Germline V gene data show CDR1 as MDHEN and CDR2 as SYDVKM. This CDR3 is 19 amino acids long. This chain's CDR3 is CASSSPTGVVEATNEKLFF. For the CDR3, the DNA is TGTGCCAGCAGTTCCCCGACAGGGGTGGTAGAAGCAACTAATGAAAAACTGTTTTTT. The full variable domain, completed using reference TRBV28 and TRBJ1-4, is DVKVTQSSRYLVKRTGEKVFLECVQDMDHENMFWYRQDPGLGLRLIYFSYDVKMKEKGDIPEGYSVSREKKERFSLILESASTNQTSMYLCASSSPTGVVEATNEKLFFGSGTQLSVL.

The chain joins TRBV27 to TRBJ1-2; D is undetermined. The CDR3 covers 14 residues. Between the trimmed V and J ends, which lost 3 bases and 13 bases, there was a span of 21 bases. Germline CDR1 reads MNHEY; CDR2 reads SMNVEV (reference sequence). Here the CDR3 DNA reads TGTGCCAGCAGTTTCCTCGGTCGGCGGTCGGGGTCCACCTTC. The encoded protein is CASSFLGRRSGSTF.

In its sample, this clonotype was seen a few times. The rearrangement uses TRBV6-2 or TRBV6-3 and TRBJ2-1; D perhaps matches TRBD2 (6 bases). The length of the CDR3 is 20 residues. V was cut by 1 base and J by 4 bases, with 26 bases left in between. Germline lookup yields CDR1 MNHEY and CDR2 SVGEGT. CDR3 protein: CASSYLLGPSGLAPYNEQFF. Here the CDR3 DNA reads TGTGCCAGCAGTTACTTGTTGGGCCCGTCGGGTCTAGCGCCATACAATGAGCAGTTCTTC.

About this clonotype itself: The junction and the germline gene differ at one end; a read error may be behind it. The chain uses TRBV7-2 and TRBJ2-3; 8 bases align to TRBD1. The CDR3 spans 16 residues. Germline V lookup: CDR1 SGHTA, CDR2 FQGNSA. For the CDR3, the DNA is TGTGCCGGCAGCTTAACTCCGGGACAGGGCACAGATACGCAGTATTTT. It yields the protein CAGSLTPGQGTDTQYF.

J is TRBJ2-7 and V is TRBV5-6; D is perhaps TRBD2 (5 bases). The germline gives CDR1 SGHDT, CDR2 YYEEEE. Trimming pared 1 base from V and 0 bases from J, leaving 14 bases between. This CDR3 comprises 16 residues. The CDR3 here is CASSLFNGVSSYEQYF. As DNA, the CDR3 is TGTGCCAGCAGCTTGTTTAACGGGGTCAGCTCCTACGAGCAGTACTTC.

This clonotype occurred a few times. The chain has TRBV5-1 and TRBJ2-1; TRBD2 matches 8 bases. The CDR3 is made up of 13 amino acids. J gave up 5 bases and V 8 bases, and 6 bases lay outside the gene matches. The germline gives CDR1 SGHRS, CDR2 YFSETQ. The CDR3 nucleotides read TGCGCCAGTCCGACTAGCGAGGACAATGAGCAGTTCTTC. Translated, it gives CASPTSEDNEQFF.

A few counts support this clonotype. The J gene is TRBJ1-1, the V gene TRBV18, with 7 bases fitting TRBD1. This CDR3 has 14 residues. Germline V gene data show CDR1 as KGHSH and CDR2 as LQKENI. V lost 4 bases to trimming and J lost 6 bases; unmatched junction nucleotides: 8. The CDR3 loop reads CASSLFTGVAEAFF. CDR3 sequence (DNA): TGTGCCAGCTCACTTTTTACAGGGGTAGCTGAAGCTTTCTTT.

The sample holds a few counts of this clonotype. The chain joins TRBV14 to TRBJ1-1, with D hard to call. Germline loops: CDR1 SGHDN, CDR2 FVKESK. The V end lost 2 bases, the J end lost 5 bases, and 6 bases lay between the germline ends. This CDR3 region has 12 residues. The CDR3 DNA follows: TGTGCCAGCAGCCAATTCAGAACTGAAGCTTTCTTT. It encodes CASSQFRTEAFF.

The rearrangement uses TRBV5-1 and TRBJ2-1, with D tentatively TRBD2 (5 bases). V was shortened by 0 bases and J by 8 bases, with 12 bases between the two germline ends. Germline CDR1 SGHRS, CDR2 YFSETQ. CDR3 size: 14 residues. CDR3 in DNA: TGCGCCAGCAGCTTGGCCACTAGGAACTATGAGCAGTTCTTC. Translation gives CASSLATRNYEQFF.

The chain couples TRBV20-1 to TRBJ1-2, with 7 bases matching TRBD1. CDR1 and CDR2 from the germline V gene are DFQATT and SNEGSKA (reference sequence). V was pared by 5 bases and J by 6 bases, with 6 bases of the junction left unmatched. The CDR3 loop spans 12 amino acids. The CDR3 sequence is CSASRGSDGYTF. CDR3 in DNA: TGCAGTGCTTCCAGGGGGAGTGATGGCTACACCTTC.

The genes are TRBV4-1 and TRBJ2-7; D is uncertain. Germline loops: CDR1 MGHRA, CDR2 YSYEKL. There are 14 residues in the CDR3. V was pared by 1 base and J by 3 bases, with 10 bases between. The CDR3: CASSQVPVGYEQYF. CDR3 sequence (DNA): TGCGCCAGCAGCCAAGTGCCAGTAGGCTACGAGCAGTACTTC.